This T cell receptor beta chain is drawn from a study of blood T cell repertoires in COVID-19 (dated by TCRdb to the early 2020s). Concerning the study at large: Samples from collaborators originated in the United States, Italy and Spain and spanned both the acute and convalescent phases of COVID-19. The prospective study material was composed of cDNA or gDNA derived from T cells, B-cell-depleted T cells, or PBMCs. Deeply sampled blood TCRbeta repertoires from subjects exposed to, actively infected with, or recovered from COVID-19 were included in the dataset. A freely available public database, intended as a resource for researchers studying the immune response to SARS-CoV-2, is where the repertoires were released. Samples were obtained from the ongoing ImmuneRACE study (first 160 participants) and from over 1,000 subjects provided by 6 global collaborators. A de-identified subject ID, COVID-19 status, age in years and sex were almost always included in the sample metadata. HLA class I and class II types, where available, came from metadata supplied by the sample provider rather than from assay-based typing.

With regard to this clone: Its antigen is currently not known. No qualities accompany the bases; no much larger clone lies one base away.

The immunoSEQ Assay, a bias-controlled multiplex PCR, was used to amplify TCRbeta CDR3 regions from genomic DNA. The paper's data handling went like this. Nucleated cell counts per sample were estimated from amplification of reference gene primers within the assay. Sequence reads were collapsed and filtered to measure the absolute abundance of every unique TCRbeta CDR3 rearrangement. For each sample, productive Simpson clonality was calculated as the square root of Simpson's diversity index across productive rearrangements. TCRdb retrieved this table from immuneACCESS and kept in-frame rearrangements only. Not all clones are present; in checked studies, unresolved V genes account for under half, and no reason is known for the remainder. Clonal size and the V and J genes are those of that table, whereas D and trimming came from the DNA. A total of around 170,000 clones appear in this sample, 60% to 80% of them only once. The ten biggest clones cover roughly an eighth of the sample.

The germline V gene provides CDR1 SGHDT and CDR2 YYEEEE. Trimming takes 4 bases from V and 6 bases from J, and the germline ends sit 8 bases apart. The CDR3 contains 12 residues, cysteine and phenylalanine counted. The only DNA kept is the CDR3, 36 bases in frame from the first base. Participants in the prospective study were enrolled through a virtual design, were aged about 18 to 89 years, and lived in roughly 25 United States geographic areas. To assign participants to cohorts, the prospective study relied on clinical history that participants themselves reported in a screening survey and a study questionnaire. A participant counted as exposed if, within 2 weeks of entering the study, that participant had been in contact with someone who had a PCR-confirmed or clinician-diagnosed COVID-19 case. In the prospective study, mobile phlebotomists collected whole blood, serum and a nasopharyngeal or oropharyngeal swab from each participant. Prospective study participants could optionally give additional blood draws and questionnaires over an approximately two-month period. Blood samples from the prospective study were shipped frozen or at room temperature prior to DNA extraction.

Findings and caveats that apply to the study as a whole: The amount of clinical and demographic metadata varied by source and participant and was provided uncurated.

The specimen was PBMCs or T cells enriched from blood (not recorded which). The rearrangement combines TRBV5-6 with TRBJ2-1; the D gene identity is not certain. This TCR was recovered from a man in his sixties who had been exposed to COVID-19. At the DNA level, the sequence is TGTGCCAGCAGCGTCGTCTTCAATGAGCAGTTCTTC. Its protein product is CASSVVFNEQFF.